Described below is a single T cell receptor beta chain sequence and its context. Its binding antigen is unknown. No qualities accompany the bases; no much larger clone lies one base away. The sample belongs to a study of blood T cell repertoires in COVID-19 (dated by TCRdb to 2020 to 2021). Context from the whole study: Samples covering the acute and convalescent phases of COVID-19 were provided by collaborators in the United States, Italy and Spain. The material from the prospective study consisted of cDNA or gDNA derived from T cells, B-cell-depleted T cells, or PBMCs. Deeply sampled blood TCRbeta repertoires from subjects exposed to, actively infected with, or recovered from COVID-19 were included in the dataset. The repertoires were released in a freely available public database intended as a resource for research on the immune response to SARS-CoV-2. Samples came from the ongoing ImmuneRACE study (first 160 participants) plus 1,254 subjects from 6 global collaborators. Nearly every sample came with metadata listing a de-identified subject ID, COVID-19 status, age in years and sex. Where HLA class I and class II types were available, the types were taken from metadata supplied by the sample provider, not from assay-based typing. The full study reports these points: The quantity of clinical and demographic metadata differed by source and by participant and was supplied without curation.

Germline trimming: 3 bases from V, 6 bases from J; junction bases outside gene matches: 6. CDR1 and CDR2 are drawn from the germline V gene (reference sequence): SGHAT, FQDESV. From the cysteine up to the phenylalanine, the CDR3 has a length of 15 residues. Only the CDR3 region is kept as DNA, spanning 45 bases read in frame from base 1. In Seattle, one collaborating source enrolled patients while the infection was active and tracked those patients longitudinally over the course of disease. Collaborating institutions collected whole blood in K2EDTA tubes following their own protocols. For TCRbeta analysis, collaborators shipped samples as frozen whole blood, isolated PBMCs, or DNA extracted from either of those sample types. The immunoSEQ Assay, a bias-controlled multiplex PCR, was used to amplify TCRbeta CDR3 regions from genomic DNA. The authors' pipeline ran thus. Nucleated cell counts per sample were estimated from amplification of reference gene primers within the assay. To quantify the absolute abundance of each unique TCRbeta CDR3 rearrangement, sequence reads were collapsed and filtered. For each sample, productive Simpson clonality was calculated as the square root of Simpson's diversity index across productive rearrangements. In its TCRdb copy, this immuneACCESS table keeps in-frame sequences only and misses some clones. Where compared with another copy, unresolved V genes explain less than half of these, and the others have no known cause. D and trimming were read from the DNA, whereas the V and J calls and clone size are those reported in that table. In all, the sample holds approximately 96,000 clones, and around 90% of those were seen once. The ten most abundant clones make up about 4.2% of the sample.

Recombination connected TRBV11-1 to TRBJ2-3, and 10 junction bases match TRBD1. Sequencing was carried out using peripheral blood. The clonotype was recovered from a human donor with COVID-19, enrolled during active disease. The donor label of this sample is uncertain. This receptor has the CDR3 CASSFETGGVDTQYF. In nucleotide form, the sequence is TGTGCCAGCAGCTTCGAGACAGGGGGCGTCGATACGCAGTATTTT.